Detailed here is one T cell receptor (beta chain). This table comes from immunoSEQ multiplex PCR, and its TCRdb copy is limited to in-frame clones, with some not included. The data hold about 250,000 clones, with 75% to 90% observed a single time. Trimming left V 3 bases short and J 4 bases short, with 12 bases between. The CDR3 has 14 amino acids. Germline values: CDR1 LNHDA, CDR2 SQIVND (reference sequence). This entry is derived from a study of blood T cell repertoires in COVID-19. This chain connects TRBV19 to TRBJ1-1; D ambiguous. This TCR came from a woman between 25 and 40 years old with active or convalescent COVID-19. The sequencing sample was made of peripheral blood. As DNA, the CDR3 is TGTGCCAGTAGTATTCAAGGAGTCAGCACTGAAGCTTTCTTT. Protein sequence: CASSIQGVSTEAFF.